These 29 T cell receptor beta chains were all obtained from the same sample, sequenced in a study of OX40 agonist ivuxolimab in advanced cancers. TCRdb's table, derived via immunoSEQ multiplex PCR, lists solely in-frame clones and lacks some. The sample holds more than 55,000 clones, roughly 89% seen once. The specimen comprised CD4+ or CD8+ T cells sorted from blood, sampled in a trial of the OX40 agonist ivuxolimab. These TCRs come from an adult with an advanced solid tumor such as melanoma, head and neck, liver or kidney cancer.

This chain connects TRBV19 to TRBJ1-5; a possible D gene is TRBD1 (5 bases). This CDR3 contains 13 residues. V was clipped by 5 bases and J by 4 bases, with 9 bases between them. From germline, CDR1 is LNHDA and CDR2 SQIVND (reference sequence). In nucleotides, the CDR3 is TGTGCCAGTAGTCAGGGTTTGAATCAGCCCCAGCATTTT. Translated, it gives CASSQGLNQPQHF.

The chain couples TRBV15 to TRBJ1-1, with unresolved D. The germline V and J ends were trimmed by 1 base and 12 bases, with 12 bases remaining between them. CDR3 length: 12 amino acids. Germline V gene data show CDR1 as LNHNV and CDR2 as YYDKDF (reference sequence). CDR3: CATSRVPTRTFF. The CDR3 DNA reads TGTGCCACCAGCAGAGTCCCAACACGAACTTTCTTT.

This sequence joins TRBV7-9 and TRBJ1-5; D is undetermined. The V end was cut by 5 bases, the J end by 0 bases, with 8 bases between. Germline CDR1 reads SEHNR; CDR2 reads FQNEAQ (reference sequence). The CDR3 is 14 residues long. CDR3: CASSQHYSNQPQHF. For the CDR3, the DNA is TGTGCCAGCAGCCAGCATTATAGCAATCAGCCCCAGCATTTT.

V gene TRBV2 combines with J gene TRBJ2-5, with a weak D call TRBD1 (5 bases). CDR3 length: 14 amino acids. CDR1 SNHLY and CDR2 FYNNEI come from the germline V gene. The V and J ends lost 7 bases and 5 bases respectively, with 17 bases between them. The DNA for the CDR3 is TGTGCCAGCAAAGAAGGTCCTAGGGGTGAGACCCAGTACTTC. Protein: CASKEGPRGETQYF.

The gene calls are TRBV2 and TRBJ1-1, with 8 nucleotides matching TRBD1. CDR3 length equals 19 residues. The germline V gene has CDR1 SNHLY and CDR2 FYNNEI. With V trimmed by 5 bases and J by 3 bases, 20 bases remained unmatched. The CDR3 DNA is TGTGCCAGCAGTACCAGTTTTGGACAGGGAAGAGGGATGGACACTGAAGCTTTCTTT. Translation: CASSTSFGQGRGMDTEAFF.

This clone was picked up one time. CDR3 region: CAWTAGGRSNQPQHF. The CDR3 bases are TGTGCCTGGACCGCTGGGGGACGGAGCAATCAGCCCCAGCATTTT. This chain links TRBV30 with TRBJ1-5; D is possibly TRBD1 (5 bases). The CDR3 has 15 amino acids. CDR1 and CDR2 (germline): GTSNPN, SVGIG (reference sequence). The germline V and J ends were trimmed by 4 bases and 1 base, with 14 bases remaining between them. The variable domain in full, with the rest retrieved from reference TRBV30 and TRBJ1-5, is SQTIHQWPATLVQPVGSPLSLECTVEGTSNPNLYWYRQAAGRGLQLLFYSVGIGQISSEVPQNLSASRPQDRQFILSSKKLLLSDSGFYLCAWTAGGRSNQPQHFGDGTRLSIL.

The table lists this clone with a few counts. The V and J genes are TRBV4-2 and TRBJ1-6; TRBD1 is a possible D gene (5 bases). V was pared by 0 bases and J by 10 bases, with 16 bases between. Germline V gene data show CDR1 as LGHNA and CDR2 as YNFKEQ. The CDR3 sequence is 16 residues long. CDR3 nucleotide sequence: TGTGCCAGCAGCCAAGAGGGAGGGACCTTTGGCTCACCCCTCCACTTT. Amino acids: CASSQEGGTFGSPLHF.

V usage is TRBV7-9 and J usage is TRBJ1-4; maybe TRBD1 (6 bases). The CDR3 extends over 16 amino acids. Germline CDR1 and CDR2: SEHNR and FQNEAQ (reference sequence). V was cut by 1 base and J by 5 bases, with 14 bases left in between. The CDR3 reads CASSLGASRGNEKLFF. In DNA form, the CDR3 reads TGTGCCAGCAGCTTAGGGGCGTCCAGGGGAAATGAAAAACTGTTTTTT.

This chain joins TRBV5-6 and TRBJ2-5; a possible D gene is TRBD2 (6 bases). The germline gives CDR1 SGHDT, CDR2 YYEEEE. The CDR3 runs to 13 residues. Trimming pared 2 bases from V and 6 bases from J, leaving 11 bases between. CDR3 DNA sequence: TGTGCCAGCAGCTTCGGGGAGGAGCAGACCCAGTACTTC. Translated, it gives CASSFGEEQTQYF.

This chain uses TRBV28 with TRBJ2-5, with 10 bases matching TRBD2. J lost 2 bases, V lost 5 bases, and 5 bases had no gene match. The CDR3 contains 15 residues. Germline V gene sequence: CDR1 MDHEN, CDR2 SYDVKM. The CDR3 DNA reads as TGTGCCAGCAGTGGGCTAGCGGGGGTACAAGAGACCCAGTACTTC. As protein: CASSGLAGVQETQYF.

CDR3 bases: TGTGCCAGCAACTGGGGACAGGGGGACACCGGGGAGCTGTTTTTT. It is translated as CASNWGQGDTGELFF. This chain connects TRBV6-1 to TRBJ2-2, with 11 bases that match TRBD1. The CDR3 runs 15 residues. Germline-derived CDR1 and CDR2 are MNHNS and SASEGT. J gave up 3 bases and V 7 bases, and 4 bases lay outside the gene matches.

The chain links TRBV2 to TRBJ1-1; D is undetermined. Trimming left V 8 bases short and J 1 base short, with 11 bases between. This CDR3 spans 13 amino acids. Per the germline V gene, CDR1 is SNHLY and CDR2 is FYNNEI. Here the CDR3 DNA reads TGTGCCAGCCAGAATACTGGGAACACTGAAGCTTTCTTT. Amino acids: CASQNTGNTEAFF.

This chain connects TRBV7-3 to TRBJ1-1; possibly TRBD1 for D (5 bases). Trimming cost V 4 bases and J 2 bases, with 11 bases left between them. Germline CDR1 is SGHTA and CDR2 is FQGTGA. This CDR3 region has 14 residues. In DNA, the CDR3 is TGTGCCAGCAGCTCCGACAGAGGAAACACTGAAGCTTTCTTT. It codes for CASSSDRGNTEAFF.

The chain recombines TRBV2 with TRBJ1-1; D uncertain. Germline-derived CDR1 and CDR2 are SNHLY and FYNNEI. V was trimmed by 5 bases and J by 4 bases, leaving 14 bases between them. There are 14 residues in the CDR3. The CDR3 spells CASSFGGRATEAFF. CDR3 DNA: TGTGCCAGCAGTTTCGGAGGTAGGGCCACTGAAGCTTTCTTT.

The chain carries TRBV7-2 and TRBJ1-1; perhaps TRBD1 as D (5 bases). Germline values: CDR1 SGHTA, CDR2 FQGNSA. V was trimmed by 3 bases and J by 0 bases, leaving 11 bases between them. CDR3 size: 15 residues. The CDR3 is CASSFISGMNTEAFF. CDR3 in DNA: TGTGCCAGCAGCTTCATTTCAGGGATGAACACTGAAGCTTTCTTT.

The CDR3 spells CASSLALGETQYF. Written as DNA, the CDR3 is TGTGCCAGCAGCTTGGCCTTGGGGGAGACCCAGTACTTC. The chain has TRBV5-4 and TRBJ2-5; D is undetermined. CDR3 length: 13 amino acids. The V gene lost 0 bases and the J gene lost 5 bases, with 8 bases spanning the gap. Germline V CDR1 and CDR2: SGHNT, YYREEE (reference sequence).

This sequence joins TRBV9 and TRBJ1-6; D is possibly TRBD1 (6 bases). Germline V gives CDR1 SGDLS, CDR2 YYNGEE. V lost 4 bases, J lost 7 bases, and 15 bases lay in between. This CDR3 is 15 amino acids long. Here the CDR3 DNA reads TGTGCCAGCAGCTATATAGGGACACCCAATTCACCCCTCCACTTT. This codes for CASSYIGTPNSPLHF.

The V call is TRBV9, the J call TRBJ1-3; 7 bases fit TRBD1. The ends lost 5 bases at V and 1 base at J; junction bases unmatched: 6. Germline V gene data show CDR1 as SGDLS and CDR2 as YYNGEE. There are 15 residues in the CDR3. Here the CDR3 reads CASSPDRVSGNTIYF. The DNA of the CDR3 is TGTGCCAGCAGTCCCGACAGGGTTTCTGGAAACACCATATATTTT.

This sequence joins TRBV7-2 and TRBJ2-1; TRBD2 might be the D (6 bases). The length of the CDR3 is 12 residues. V lost 5 bases and J lost 13, with 15 bases in between. Looked up from germline, CDR1 is SGHTA and CDR2 is FQGNSA. The DNA of the CDR3 is TGTGCCAGCAGCACGCCCCCGGGACTTCAGTTCTTC. It encodes CASSTPPGLQFF.

This clone was seen only once. A junction end diverges from the germline sequence, so it may reflect a read error. This sample includes further DNA sequences coding for the same CDR3. The CDR3 DNA reads TGTGCCAGCAGCCTCGCGGGGCAGGGGTACGAACAGTACTTC. Its protein is CASSLAGQGYEQYF. The chain has TRBV14 and TRBJ2-7; D is possibly TRBD1 or TRBD2 (6 bases each). The CDR3 is 14 amino acids. CDR1 is SGHDN and CDR2 is FVKESK in the germline V gene. Together with reference TRBV14 and TRBJ2-7, the CDR3 gives the full variable domain: EAGVTQFPSHSVIEKGQTVTLRCDPISGHDNLYWYRRVMGKEIKFLLHFVKESKQDESGMPNNRFLAERTGGTYSTLKVQPAELEDSGVYFCASSLAGQGYEQYFGPGTRLTVT.

The V and J genes are TRBV7-2 and TRBJ2-2; TRBD2 matches 7 bases. CDR3 size: 15 residues. The V segment lost 3 bases and the J segment 5 bases; nucleotides outside the gene matches: 6. Germline V gene data show CDR1 as SGHTA and CDR2 as FQGNSA. This chain's CDR3 is CASSFHGGSTGELFF. Here the CDR3 DNA reads TGTGCCAGCAGCTTTCACGGGGGGAGTACCGGGGAGCTGTTTTTT.

The rearrangement uses TRBV2 and TRBJ2-7; 10 bases are a match to TRBD2. The CDR3 consists of 11 residues. Germline CDR1 reads SNHLY; CDR2 reads FYNNEI. DNA for the CDR3: TGTGCCAGCAGTGCCACTAGCGGGGTGAGGGTC. Its translation: CASSATSGVRV.

The V call is TRBV7-9, the J call TRBJ1-5; 8 bases align to TRBD1. V shed 6 bases, J shed 6 bases, and the junction held 19 bases outside the gene matches. The V gene's germline CDR1 is SEHNR and CDR2 FQNEAQ (reference sequence). This CDR3 region has 18 residues. The CDR3 loop is CASSPGTGARIGIQPQHF. CDR3 sequence (DNA): TGTGCCAGCAGTCCGGGGACAGGAGCCCGAATCGGGATTCAGCCCCAGCATTTT.

The CDR3 spells CASSYSIGGRGYTF. The CDR3 nucleotides are TGTGCCAGCAGTTACTCGATAGGAGGGAGAGGCTACACCTTC. V is TRBV6-5 and J is TRBJ1-2; D is undetermined. The CDR3 sequence is 14 residues long. The germline CDR1 and CDR2 sequences are MNHEY and SVGAGI. Trimming pared 0 bases from V and 8 bases from J, leaving 13 bases between.

The V gene is TRBV7-3, the J gene TRBJ2-1; the D gene is possibly TRBD2 (6 bases). This CDR3 has 15 amino acids. CDR1 and CDR2 from the germline V gene are SGHTA and FQGTGA. The V and J ends lost 6 bases and 3 bases respectively, with 15 bases between them. CDR3 sequence (DNA): TGTGCCAGCAGTTTTGGGCCGGGGGTCTACAATGAGCAGTTCTTC. The encoded protein is CASSFGPGVYNEQFF.

The chain has TRBV7-2 and TRBJ1-4, with 9 bases fitting TRBD1. The CDR3 spans 14 residues. Per germline, CDR1 SGHTA and CDR2 FQGNSA. The V and J ends lost 0 bases and 11 bases, in that order; junction bases with no gene match: 4. The CDR3 nucleotides read TGTGCCAGCAGCTTAGCACAGGGGGCCGGGAAACTGTTTTTT. It encodes CASSLAQGAGKLFF.

V is TRBV19 and J is TRBJ2-1; no reliable D call. This CDR3 spans 13 amino acids. V shed 4 bases and J shed 11 bases, with 15 bases lying between them. Germline CDR1 LNHDA, CDR2 SQIVND (reference sequence). As DNA, the CDR3 is TGTGCCAGTAGTACTACGAGATCGGACCAGCAGTTCTTC. It encodes CASSTTRSDQQFF.

The chain carries TRBV7-2 and TRBJ2-3; D is undetermined. V was pared by 4 bases and J by 1 base, with 12 bases between. Germline CDR1 is SGHTA and CDR2 is FQGNSA. The CDR3 has 15 amino acids. The CDR3 protein is CASSSPRTRTDTQYF. CDR3 DNA sequence: TGTGCCAGCAGCTCCCCCCGCACCCGCACAGATACGCAGTATTTT.

This clone appeared once. This chain joins TRBV5-1 and TRBJ2-2; D ambiguous. V was trimmed by 0 bases and J by 7 bases, leaving 13 bases between them. Germline V gene sequence: CDR1 SGHRS, CDR2 YFSETQ. The CDR3 is made up of 15 amino acids. The CDR3 loop reads CASSLELVSGGELFF. CDR3 nucleotides: TGCGCCAGCAGCTTGGAGCTGGTCTCGGGCGGGGAGCTGTTTTTT.